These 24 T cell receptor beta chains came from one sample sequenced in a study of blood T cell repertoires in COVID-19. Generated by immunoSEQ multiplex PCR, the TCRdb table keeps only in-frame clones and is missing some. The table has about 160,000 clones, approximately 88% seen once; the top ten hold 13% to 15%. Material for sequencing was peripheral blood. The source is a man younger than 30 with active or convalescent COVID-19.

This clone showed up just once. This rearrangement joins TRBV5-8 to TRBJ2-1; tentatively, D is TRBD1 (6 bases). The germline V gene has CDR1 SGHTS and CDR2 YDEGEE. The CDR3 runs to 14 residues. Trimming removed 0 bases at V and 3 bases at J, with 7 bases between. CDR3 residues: CASSLGTDYNEQFF. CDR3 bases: TGTGCCAGCAGCTTGGGGACAGACTACAATGAGCAGTTCTTC.

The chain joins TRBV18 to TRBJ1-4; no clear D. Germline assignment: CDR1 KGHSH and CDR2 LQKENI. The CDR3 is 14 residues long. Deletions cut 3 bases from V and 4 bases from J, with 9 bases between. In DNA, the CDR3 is TGTGCCAGCTCACCTTTCCAGAATAATGAAAAACTGTTTTTT. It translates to CASSPFQNNEKLFF.

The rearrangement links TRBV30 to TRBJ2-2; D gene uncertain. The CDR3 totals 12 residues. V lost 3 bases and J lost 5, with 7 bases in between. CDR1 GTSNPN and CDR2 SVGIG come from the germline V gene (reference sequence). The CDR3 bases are TGTGCCTGGAGGCCCGGGACCGGGGAGCTGTTTTTT. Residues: CAWRPGTGELFF.

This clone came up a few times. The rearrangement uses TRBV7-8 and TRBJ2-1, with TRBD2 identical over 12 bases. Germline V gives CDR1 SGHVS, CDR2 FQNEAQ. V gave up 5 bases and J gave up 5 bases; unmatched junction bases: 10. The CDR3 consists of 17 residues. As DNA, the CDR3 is TGTGCCAGCAGCCCTTTTGGACTAGCGGGGTTCAACAATGAGCAGTTCTTC. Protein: CASSPFGLAGFNNEQFF.

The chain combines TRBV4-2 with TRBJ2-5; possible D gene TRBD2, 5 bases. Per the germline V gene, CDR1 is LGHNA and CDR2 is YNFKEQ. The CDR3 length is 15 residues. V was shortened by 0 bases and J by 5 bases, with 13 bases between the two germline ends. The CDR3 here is CASSQDWTPGETQYF. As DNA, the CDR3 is TGTGCCAGCAGCCAAGATTGGACTCCCGGGGAGACCCAGTACTTC.

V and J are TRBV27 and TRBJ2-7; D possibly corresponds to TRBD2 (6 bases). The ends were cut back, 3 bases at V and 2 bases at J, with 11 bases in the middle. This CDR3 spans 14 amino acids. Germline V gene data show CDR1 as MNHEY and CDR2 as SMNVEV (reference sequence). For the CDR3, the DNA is TGTGCCAGCAGTTTTGAGGGACTTCCCTACGAGCAGTACTTC. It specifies CASSFEGLPYEQYF.

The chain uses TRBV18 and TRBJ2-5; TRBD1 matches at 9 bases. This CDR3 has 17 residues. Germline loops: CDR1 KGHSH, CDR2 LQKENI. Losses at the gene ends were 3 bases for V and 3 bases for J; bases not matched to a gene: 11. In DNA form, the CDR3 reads TGTGCCAGCTCACCTCCCGGGACAGGGAGGAGGGAAGAGACCCAGTACTTC. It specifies CASSPPGTGRREETQYF.

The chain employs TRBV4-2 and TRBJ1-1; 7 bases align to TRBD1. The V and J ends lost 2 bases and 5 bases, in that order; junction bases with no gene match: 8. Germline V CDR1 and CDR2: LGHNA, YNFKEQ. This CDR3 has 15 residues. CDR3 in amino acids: CASSQPGQMITEAFF. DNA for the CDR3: TGTGCCAGCAGCCAACCGGGACAGATGATAACTGAAGCTTTCTTT.

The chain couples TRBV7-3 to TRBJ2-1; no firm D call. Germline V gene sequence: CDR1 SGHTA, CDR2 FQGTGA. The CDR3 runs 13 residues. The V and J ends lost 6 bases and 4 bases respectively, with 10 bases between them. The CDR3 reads CASRESGYNEQFF. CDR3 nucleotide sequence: TGTGCCAGCAGGGAATCGGGTTACAATGAGCAGTTCTTC.

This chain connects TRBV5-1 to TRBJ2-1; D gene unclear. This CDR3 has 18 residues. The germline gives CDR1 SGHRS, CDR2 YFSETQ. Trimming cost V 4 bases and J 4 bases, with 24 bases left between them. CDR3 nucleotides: TGCGCCAGCAGCACATTCGAAGGAGACTCATCACTGTACAATGAGCAGTTCTTC. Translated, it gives CASSTFEGDSSLYNEQFF.

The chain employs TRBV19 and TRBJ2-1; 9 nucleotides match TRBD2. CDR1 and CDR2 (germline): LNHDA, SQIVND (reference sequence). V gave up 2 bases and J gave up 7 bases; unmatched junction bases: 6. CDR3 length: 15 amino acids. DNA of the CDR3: TGTGCCAGTAGTATACGTAGCGGGAGAAGTAATGAGCAGTTCTTC. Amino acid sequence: CASSIRSGRSNEQFF.

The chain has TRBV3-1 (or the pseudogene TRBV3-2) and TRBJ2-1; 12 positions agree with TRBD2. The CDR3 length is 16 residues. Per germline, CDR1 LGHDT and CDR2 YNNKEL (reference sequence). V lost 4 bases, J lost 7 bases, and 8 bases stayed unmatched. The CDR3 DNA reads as TGTGCCAGCAGCCCTAGACTAGCGGGGGACCCAAATGAGCAGTTCTTC. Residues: CASSPRLAGDPNEQFF.

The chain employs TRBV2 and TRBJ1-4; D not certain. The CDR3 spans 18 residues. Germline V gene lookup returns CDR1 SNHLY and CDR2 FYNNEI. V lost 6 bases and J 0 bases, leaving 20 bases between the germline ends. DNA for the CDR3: TGTGCCAGCAGCGCCAGTGTCGGGGAAATGACAACTAATGAAAAACTGTTTTTT. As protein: CASSASVGEMTTNEKLFF.

The CDR3 reads CASSLFREGGKTQYF. CDR3 bases: TGTGCCAGCAGCTTATTCCGGGAGGGGGGAAAGACCCAGTACTTC. This chain joins TRBV7-2 and TRBJ2-5, with 8 bases that match TRBD2. The CDR3 is made up of 15 amino acids. The junction had 8 bases not matched to a gene; V was cut back by 2 bases and J by 6 bases. CDR1 is SGHTA and CDR2 is FQGNSA in the germline V gene.

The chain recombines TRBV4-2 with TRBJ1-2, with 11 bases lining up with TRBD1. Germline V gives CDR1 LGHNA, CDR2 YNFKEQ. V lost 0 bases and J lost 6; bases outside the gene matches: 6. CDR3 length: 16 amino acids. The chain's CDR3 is CASSQEGQGEKHGYTF. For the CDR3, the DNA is TGTGCCAGCAGCCAAGAGGGACAGGGGGAAAAGCATGGCTACACCTTC.

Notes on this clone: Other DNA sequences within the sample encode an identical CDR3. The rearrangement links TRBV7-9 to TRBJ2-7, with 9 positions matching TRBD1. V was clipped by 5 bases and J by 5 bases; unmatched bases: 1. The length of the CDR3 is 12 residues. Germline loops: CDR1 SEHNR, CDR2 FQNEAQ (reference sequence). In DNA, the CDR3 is TGTGCCAGCAGCAGGACAGGGGACGAGCAGTACTTC. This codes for CASSRTGDEQYF.

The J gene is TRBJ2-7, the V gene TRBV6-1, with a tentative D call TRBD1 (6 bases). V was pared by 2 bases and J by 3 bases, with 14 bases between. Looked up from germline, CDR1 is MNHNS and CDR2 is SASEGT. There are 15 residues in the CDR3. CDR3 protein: CASSEYRQGIYEQYF. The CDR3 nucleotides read TGTGCCAGCAGTGAATATAGGCAGGGGATCTACGAGCAGTACTTC.

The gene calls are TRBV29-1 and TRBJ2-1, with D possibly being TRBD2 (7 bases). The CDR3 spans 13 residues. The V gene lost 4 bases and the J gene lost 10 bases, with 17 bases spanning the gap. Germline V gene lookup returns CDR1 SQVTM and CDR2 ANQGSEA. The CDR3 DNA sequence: TGCAGCGTTGTCCGGGGGGCCTCTTTGGAGCAGTTCTTC. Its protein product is CSVVRGASLEQFF.

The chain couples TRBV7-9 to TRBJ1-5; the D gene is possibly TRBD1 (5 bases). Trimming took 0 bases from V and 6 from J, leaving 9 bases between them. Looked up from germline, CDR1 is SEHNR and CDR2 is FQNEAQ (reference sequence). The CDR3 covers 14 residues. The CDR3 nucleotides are TGTGCCAGCAGCTTAGCGGGGGGGATTCAGCCCCAGCATTTT. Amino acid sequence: CASSLAGGIQPQHF.

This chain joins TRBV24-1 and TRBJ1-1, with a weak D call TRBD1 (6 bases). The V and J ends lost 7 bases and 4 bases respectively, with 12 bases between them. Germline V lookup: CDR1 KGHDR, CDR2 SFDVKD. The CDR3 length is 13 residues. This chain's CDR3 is CATSRGALTEAFF. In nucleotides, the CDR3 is TGTGCCACCAGCCGGGGGGCTCTCACTGAAGCTTTCTTT.

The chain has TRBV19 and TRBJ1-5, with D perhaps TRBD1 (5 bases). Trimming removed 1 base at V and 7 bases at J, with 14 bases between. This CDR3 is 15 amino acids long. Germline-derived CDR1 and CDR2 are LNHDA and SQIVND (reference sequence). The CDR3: CASSIVQGRGQPQHF. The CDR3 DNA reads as TGTGCCAGTAGTATAGTTCAGGGAAGGGGCCAGCCCCAGCATTTT.

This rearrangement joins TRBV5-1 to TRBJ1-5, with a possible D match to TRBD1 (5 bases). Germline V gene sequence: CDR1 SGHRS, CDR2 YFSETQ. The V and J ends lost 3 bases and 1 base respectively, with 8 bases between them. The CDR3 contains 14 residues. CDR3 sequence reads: CASSYGGSNQPQHF. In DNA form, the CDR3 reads TGCGCCAGCAGCTACGGGGGAAGCAATCAGCCCCAGCATTTT.

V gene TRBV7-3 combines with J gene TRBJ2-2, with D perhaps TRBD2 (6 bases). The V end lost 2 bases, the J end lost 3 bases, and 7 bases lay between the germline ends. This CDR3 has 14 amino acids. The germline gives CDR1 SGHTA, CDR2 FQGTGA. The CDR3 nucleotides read TGTGCCAGCAGCTTACTAGCGTACACCGGGGAGCTGTTTTTT. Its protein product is CASSLLAYTGELFF.

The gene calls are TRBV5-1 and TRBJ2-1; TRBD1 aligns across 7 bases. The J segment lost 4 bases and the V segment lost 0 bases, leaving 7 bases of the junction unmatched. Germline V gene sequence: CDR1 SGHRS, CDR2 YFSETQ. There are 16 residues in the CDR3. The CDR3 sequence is CASSLGQGRDYNEQFF. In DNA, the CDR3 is TGCGCCAGCAGCTTGGGACAGGGAAGGGATTACAATGAGCAGTTCTTC.